This T cell receptor beta chain emerged from a study of T cell responses to AZD1222 COVID-19 vaccine. Regarding the study as a whole: White British people made up most donors, females outnumbered males, and clonal diversity was possibly underestimated. Targeting of unmutated variant regions was reportedly seen in nearly half of spike-specific TCRs. Mapped onto spike, vaccine-associated CD4 TCRs spanned it and were dominant at 160-218 and 743-854.

The protocol was immunoSEQ multiplex PCR, while the TCRdb copy is restricted to in-frame clones and leaves out a portion. The table lists about 180,000 clones, 75% to 95% of them singletons, with about 1.6% in the top ten. In the case of this clone: The antigen is unknown.

The CDR3 is made up of 15 amino acids. In germline, CDR1 is MNHEY, CDR2 SVGAGI. The junction had 4 bases not matched to a gene; V was cut back by 4 bases and J by 3 bases. The sequenced sample was peripheral blood, obtained on day 0 of AZD1222 vaccination. The source is an adult in good health. V and J are TRBV6-5 and TRBJ1-3, with 9 nucleotides matching TRBD1. CDR3 loop: CASSSGQGGGNTIYF. CDR3 DNA sequence: TGTGCCAGCAGTTCGGGACAGGGCGGTGGAAACACCATATATTTT.